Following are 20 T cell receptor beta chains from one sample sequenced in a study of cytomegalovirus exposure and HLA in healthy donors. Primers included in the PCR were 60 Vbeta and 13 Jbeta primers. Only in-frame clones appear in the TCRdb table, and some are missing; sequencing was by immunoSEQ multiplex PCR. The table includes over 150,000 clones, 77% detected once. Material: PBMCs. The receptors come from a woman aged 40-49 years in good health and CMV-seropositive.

The chain's CDR3 is CASSYGTGGGEQFF. CDR3 DNA sequence: TGTGCCAGCAGTTACGGGACAGGGGGCGGTGAGCAGTTCTTC. The chain joins TRBV27 to TRBJ2-1, with 12 bases matching TRBD1. The V gene's germline CDR1 is MNHEY and CDR2 SMNVEV (reference sequence). With V trimmed by 4 bases and J by 9 bases, 4 bases remained unmatched. The CDR3 has 14 amino acids.

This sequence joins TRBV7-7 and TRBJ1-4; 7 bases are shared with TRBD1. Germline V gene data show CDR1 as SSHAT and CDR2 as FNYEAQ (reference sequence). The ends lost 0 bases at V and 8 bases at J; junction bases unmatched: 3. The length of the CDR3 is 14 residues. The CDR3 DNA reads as TGTGCCAGCAGCTTAGCAGGGGGCGAGGAAAAACTGTTTTTT. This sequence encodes CASSLAGGEEKLFF.

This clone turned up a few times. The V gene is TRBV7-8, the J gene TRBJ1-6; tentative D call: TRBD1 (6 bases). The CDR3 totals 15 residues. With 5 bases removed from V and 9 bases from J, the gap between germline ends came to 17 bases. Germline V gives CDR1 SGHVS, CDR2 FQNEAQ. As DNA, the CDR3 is TGTGCCAGCAGCCTAAGGGGGGGGCTACCTTCACCCCTCCACTTT. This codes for CASSLRGGLPSPLHF.

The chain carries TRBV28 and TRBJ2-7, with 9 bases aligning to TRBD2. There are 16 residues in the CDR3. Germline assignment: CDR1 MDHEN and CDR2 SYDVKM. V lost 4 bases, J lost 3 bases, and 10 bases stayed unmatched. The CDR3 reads CASSSPASGVLYEQYF. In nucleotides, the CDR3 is TGTGCCAGCAGTTCCCCGGCTAGCGGGGTCCTCTACGAGCAGTACTTC. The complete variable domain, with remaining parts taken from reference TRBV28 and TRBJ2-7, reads DVKVTQSSRYLVKRTGEKVFLECVQDMDHENMFWYRQDPGLGLRLIYFSYDVKMKEKGDIPEGYSVSREKKERFSLILESASTNQTSMYLCASSSPASGVLYEQYFGPGTRLTVT.

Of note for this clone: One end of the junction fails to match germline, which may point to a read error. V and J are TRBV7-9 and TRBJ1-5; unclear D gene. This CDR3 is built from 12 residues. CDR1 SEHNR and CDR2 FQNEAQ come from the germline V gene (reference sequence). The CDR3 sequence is CSSSLDGQPQHF. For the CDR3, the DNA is TGTTCCAGCAGCTTAGACGGTCAGCCCCAGCATTTT. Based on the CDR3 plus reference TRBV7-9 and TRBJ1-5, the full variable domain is DTGVSQNPRHKITKRGQNVTFRCDPISEHNRLYWYRQTLGQGPEFLTYFQNEAQLEKSRLLSDRFSAERPKGSFSTLEIQRTEQGDSAMYLCSSSLDGQPQHFGDGTRLSIL.

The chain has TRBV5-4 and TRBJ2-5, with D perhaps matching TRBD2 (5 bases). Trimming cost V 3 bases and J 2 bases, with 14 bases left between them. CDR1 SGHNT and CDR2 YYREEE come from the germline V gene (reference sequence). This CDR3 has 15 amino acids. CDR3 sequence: CASSSKAGRQETQYF. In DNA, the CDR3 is TGTGCCAGCAGCTCCAAGGCGGGCAGGCAAGAGACCCAGTACTTC.

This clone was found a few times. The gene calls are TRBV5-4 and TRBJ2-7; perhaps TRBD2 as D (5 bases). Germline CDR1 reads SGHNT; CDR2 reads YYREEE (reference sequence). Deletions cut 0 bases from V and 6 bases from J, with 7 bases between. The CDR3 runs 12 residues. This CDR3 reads CASSLGGLEQYF. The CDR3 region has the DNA TGTGCCAGCAGCTTGGGAGGACTCGAGCAGTACTTC.

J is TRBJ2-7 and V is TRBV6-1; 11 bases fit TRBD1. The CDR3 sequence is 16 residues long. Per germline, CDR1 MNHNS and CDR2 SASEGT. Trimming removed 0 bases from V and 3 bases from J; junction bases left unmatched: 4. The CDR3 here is CASSEAGTGGIYEQYF. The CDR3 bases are TGTGCCAGCAGTGAAGCCGGGACAGGGGGTATCTACGAGCAGTACTTC.

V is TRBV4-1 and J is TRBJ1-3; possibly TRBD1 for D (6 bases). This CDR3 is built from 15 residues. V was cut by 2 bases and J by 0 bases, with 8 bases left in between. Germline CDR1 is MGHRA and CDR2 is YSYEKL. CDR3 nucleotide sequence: TGCGCCAGCAGCCAACTGGACAGCTCTGGAAACACCATATATTTT. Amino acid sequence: CASSQLDSSGNTIYF.

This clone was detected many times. The CDR3 loop is CASSEGGRNTEAFF. DNA for the CDR3: TGTGCCAGCAGTGAAGGTGGGAGGAACACTGAAGCTTTCTTT. This chain connects TRBV6-1 to TRBJ1-1; D is uncertain. V dropped 1 base and J dropped 1 base, with 7 bases sitting between them. The CDR3 has 14 residues. The germline V gene encodes CDR1 MNHNS and CDR2 SASEGT.

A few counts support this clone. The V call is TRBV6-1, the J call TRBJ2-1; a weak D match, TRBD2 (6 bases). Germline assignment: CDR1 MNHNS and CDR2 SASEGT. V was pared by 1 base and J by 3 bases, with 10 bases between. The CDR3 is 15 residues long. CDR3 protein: CASSEGRGFYNEQFF. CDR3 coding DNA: TGTGCCAGCAGTGAAGGCCGGGGGTTCTACAATGAGCAGTTCTTC.

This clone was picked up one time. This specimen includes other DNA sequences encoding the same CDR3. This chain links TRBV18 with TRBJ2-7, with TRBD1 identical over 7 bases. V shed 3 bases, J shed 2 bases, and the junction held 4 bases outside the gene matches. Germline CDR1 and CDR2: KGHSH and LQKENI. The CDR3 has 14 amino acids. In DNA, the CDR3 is TGTGCCAGCTCACCCAGAACAGGGGCCTACGAGCAGTACTTC. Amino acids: CASSPRTGAYEQYF.

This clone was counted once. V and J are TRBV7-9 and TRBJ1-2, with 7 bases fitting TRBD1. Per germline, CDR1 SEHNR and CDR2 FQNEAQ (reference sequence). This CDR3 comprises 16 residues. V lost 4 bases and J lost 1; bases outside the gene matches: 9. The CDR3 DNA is TGTGCCAGCAGCTCCAACCGGGACAGATATAACTATGGCTACACCTTC. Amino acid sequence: CASSSNRDRYNYGYTF.

The CDR3, as DNA: TGTGCCACCGAGGACAGGACCAACAATGAGCAGTTCTTC. It codes for CATEDRTNNEQFF. The V call is TRBV6-5, the J call TRBJ2-1; 7 bases agree with TRBD1. CDR1 and CDR2 from the germline V gene are MNHEY and SVGAGI. J gave up 5 bases and V 10 bases, and 8 bases lay outside the gene matches. The CDR3 loop spans 13 amino acids.

CDR3 DNA: TGTGCCAGCAGTTCCCCGGCAGGGAGGACTGAAGCTTTCTTT. It specifies CASSSPAGRTEAFF. The V gene is TRBV28, the J gene TRBJ1-1; weak D call: TRBD1 (5 bases). CDR1 MDHEN and CDR2 SYDVKM come from the germline V gene. The CDR3 length is 14 residues. The germline V and J ends were trimmed by 4 bases and 5 bases, with 14 bases remaining between them.

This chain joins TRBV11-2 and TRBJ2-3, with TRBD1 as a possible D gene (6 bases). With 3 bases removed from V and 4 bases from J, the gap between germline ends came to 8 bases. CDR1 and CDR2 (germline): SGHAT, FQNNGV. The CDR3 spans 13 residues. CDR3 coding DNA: TGTGCCAGCAGCTTTACAGGGTCAGATACGCAGTATTTT. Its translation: CASSFTGSDTQYF.

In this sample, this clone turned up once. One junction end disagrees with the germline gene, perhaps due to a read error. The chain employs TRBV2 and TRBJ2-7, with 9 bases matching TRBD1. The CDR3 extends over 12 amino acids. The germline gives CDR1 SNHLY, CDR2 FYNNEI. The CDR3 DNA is TGTGCCAGCAGTGAAGCGGCCCGGACAGGGGACTTC. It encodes CASSEAARTGDF.

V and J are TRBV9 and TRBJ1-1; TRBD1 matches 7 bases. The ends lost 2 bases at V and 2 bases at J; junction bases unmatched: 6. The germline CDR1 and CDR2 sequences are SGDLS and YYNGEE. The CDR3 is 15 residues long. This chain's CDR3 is CASSVDRAPNTEAFF. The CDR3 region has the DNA TGTGCCAGCAGCGTCGACAGGGCACCAAACACTGAAGCTTTCTTT. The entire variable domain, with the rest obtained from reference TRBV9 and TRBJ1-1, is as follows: DSGVTQTPKHLITATGQRVTLRCSPRSGDLSVYWYQQSLDQGLQFLIQYYNGEERAKGNILERFSAQQFPDLHSELNLSSLELGDSALYFCASSVDRAPNTEAFFGQGTRLTVV.

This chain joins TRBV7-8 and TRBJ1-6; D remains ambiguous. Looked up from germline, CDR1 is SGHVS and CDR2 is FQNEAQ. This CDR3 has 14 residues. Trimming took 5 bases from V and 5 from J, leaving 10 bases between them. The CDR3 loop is CASSRPGNNSPLHF. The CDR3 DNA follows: TGTGCCAGCAGCCGCCCGGGGAATAATTCACCCCTCCACTTT.

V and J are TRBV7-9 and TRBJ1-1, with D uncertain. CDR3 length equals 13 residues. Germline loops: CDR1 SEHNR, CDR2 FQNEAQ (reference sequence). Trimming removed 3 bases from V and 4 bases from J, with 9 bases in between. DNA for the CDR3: TGTGCCAGCAGCTTGCCGGGAGGCACTGAAGCTTTCTTT. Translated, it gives CASSLPGGTEAFF.